The rows below give T cell receptor beta chains drawn from one sample of a study of T cells after yellow fever vaccination. TCRdb re-analysed the 5' RACE reads in MiXCR, keeping a single row per CDR3 protein. This sample has tens of thousands of distinct CDR3 sequences, with around 7% found just once. Sequenced material: CD8+ T cells sorted from PBMCs, taken on the day of the yellow fever booster vaccination. Source of these receptors: a man aged 30-40 years who received the YFV17D yellow fever vaccine. Both conserved end residues are part of each CDR3. The order of the fields is D gene, J gene, clone size, V gene, CDR3 protein, CDR3 DNA. A D gene is named only where the DNA matches it firmly. Part of the rows lack a size; the others show once, few, many or a class for expanded clones.

D: TRBD2
J: TRBJ2-5
size: few
V: TRBV12-3/TRBV12-4
CDR3: CASSSGLVLTRETQYF
DNA: TGTGCCAGCAGTTCTGGACTAGTCCTGACCCGGGAGACCCAGTACTTC

D: .
J: TRBJ2-7
size: .
V: TRBV4-3
CDR3: CASSQDRPENGEQYF
DNA: TGCGCCAGCAGCCAAGATCGACCGGAGAATGGGGAGCAGTACTTC

D: TRBD2
J: TRBJ2-3
size: many
V: TRBV4-1
CDR3: CASSQVGLAPDTQYF
DNA: TGCGCCAGCAGCCAAGTAGGACTAGCGCCAGATACGCAGTATTTT

D: .
J: TRBJ2-1
size: many
V: TRBV11-2
CDR3: CASSLRVNEQFF
DNA: TGTGCCAGCAGCTTGCGAGTCAATGAGCAGTTCTTC

D: TRBD2
J: TRBJ2-5
size: .
V: TRBV5-4
CDR3: CASSLVLAGGGETQYF
DNA: TGTGCCAGCAGCTTAGTACTAGCGGGAGGCGGTGAGACCCAGTACTTC

D: .
J: TRBJ2-7
size: .
V: TRBV9
CDR3: CASSGGTYEQYF
DNA: TGTGCCAGCAGCGGAGGAACCTACGAGCAGTACTTC

D: TRBD2
J: TRBJ2-2
size: .
V: TRBV28
CDR3: CASSLGLAASQELFF
DNA: TGTGCCAGCAGTCTGGGACTAGCGGCCTCCCAGGAGCTGTTTTTT

D: .
J: TRBJ2-1
size: many
V: TRBV27
CDR3: CASSYGSAYNEQFF
DNA: TGTGCCAGCAGTTACGGGTCTGCGTACAATGAGCAGTTCTTC

D: .
J: TRBJ1-1
size: many
V: TRBV6-5
CDR3: CASSYTTSSEAFF
DNA: TGTGCCAGCAGTTACACAACTTCTTCTGAAGCTTTCTTT

D: .
J: TRBJ1-1
size: .
V: TRBV2
CDR3: CATVRTRLGF
DNA: TGTGCCACGGTCCGGACCCGTTTAGGGTTT

D: .
J: TRBJ2-7
size: .
V: TRBV4-3
CDR3: CASSQEWGYEQYF
DNA: TGCGCCAGCAGCCAAGAATGGGGGTACGAGCAGTACTTC

D: TRBD1
J: TRBJ2-7
size: many
V: TRBV12-3/TRBV12-4
CDR3: CATGTGTYEQYF
DNA: TGTGCCACCGGGACAGGGACCTACGAGCAGTACTTC

D: TRBD2
J: TRBJ2-5
size: few
V: TRBV25-1
CDR3: CASSARGAGDGETQYF
DNA: TGTGCCAGCAGTGCGAGGGGCGCGGGGGACGGGGAGACCCAGTACTTC

D: TRBD2
J: TRBJ2-2
size: few
V: TRBV9
CDR3: CASSGRLAGNTGELFF
DNA: TGTGCCAGCAGCGGCCGACTAGCGGGCAACACCGGGGAGCTGTTTTTT

D: .
J: TRBJ2-7
size: few
V: TRBV5-5
CDR3: CASSTRATSYEQYF
DNA: TGTGCCAGCAGCACGAGGGCGACTTCCTACGAGCAGTACTTC

D: .
J: TRBJ2-1
size: .
V: TRBV20-1
CDR3: CSARDFPLSYNEQFF
DNA: TGCAGTGCTAGAGATTTCCCTCTATCCTACAATGAGCAGTTCTTC

D: TRBD1
J: TRBJ1-6
size: few
V: TRBV7-9
CDR3: CASSPGRQGYSPLHF
DNA: TGTGCCAGCAGCCCCGGTCGACAGGGATATTCACCCCTCCACTTT

D: TRBD2
J: TRBJ2-7
size: many
V: TRBV10-3
CDR3: CATRPGTSEFGGQYF
DNA: TGTGCCACCCGCCCCGGGACTAGTGAATTTGGAGGGCAGTACTTC

D: .
J: TRBJ2-5
size: few
V: TRBV12-5
CDR3: CASAEFPGIETQYF
DNA: TGTGCTAGTGCGGAGTTCCCAGGAATTGAGACCCAGTACTTC

D: TRBD1
J: TRBJ1-4
size: few
V: TRBV4-3
CDR3: CASSQEPGGSANEKLFF
DNA: TGCGCCAGCAGCCAAGAGCCAGGGGGGAGCGCTAATGAAAAACTGTTTTTT